The clone carrying this T cell receptor (beta chain) was seen more than once but under ten times. Its target is not known. The data stem from a study of T-cell reconstitution after alpha-beta-depleted transplantation in children. The germline gives CDR1 SGDLS, CDR2 YYNGEE. V was clipped by 2 bases and J by 3 bases, with 9 bases between them. This CDR3 comprises 15 residues. Study-wide results and caveats: It was newly produced T cells that mostly accounted for T-cell counts and diversity one year after transplant.

The TCRbeta library incorporated unique molecular identifiers. In TCRdb, the PCR reads were re-called with MiXCR into one record per CDR3 protein. The table lists some 550,000 distinct CDR3 sequences, 23% of them singletons. The chain joins TRBV9 to TRBJ2-6; D is ambiguous. The sample here was PBMCs, mostly from graft donor cells, taken 360 days after TCRalphabeta/CD19-depleted stem cell transplant. This sequence originates from a boy under three years old who had a stem cell transplant for acute myeloid leukemia, so the T cells may come from the graft donor. The CDR3 DNA follows: TGTGCCAGCAGCGTTGAAGGGTTTGGGGCCAACGTCCTGACTTTC. Amino acids: CASSVEGFGANVLTF.